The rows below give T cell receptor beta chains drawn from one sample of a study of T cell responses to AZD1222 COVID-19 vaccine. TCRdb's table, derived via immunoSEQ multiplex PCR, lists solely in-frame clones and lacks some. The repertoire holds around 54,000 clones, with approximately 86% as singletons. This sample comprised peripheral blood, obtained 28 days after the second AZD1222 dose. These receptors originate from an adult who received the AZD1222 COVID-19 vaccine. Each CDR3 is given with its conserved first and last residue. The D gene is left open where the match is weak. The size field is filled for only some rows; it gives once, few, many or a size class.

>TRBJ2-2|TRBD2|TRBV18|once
TGTGCCAGCTCATCGGGACTAGCGGGAGGTGCCACCGGGGAGCTGTTTTTT
CASSSGLAGGATGELFF
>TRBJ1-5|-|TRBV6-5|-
TGTGCCAGCAGTCCATCCACCGCCTACGCCCAGCCCCAGCATTTT
CASSPSTAYAQPQHF
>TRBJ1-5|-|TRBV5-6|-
TGTGCCAGCAGCTCAGGCTACGGTCAGCCCCAGCATTTT
CASSSGYGQPQHF
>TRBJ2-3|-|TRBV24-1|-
TGTGCCACCAGTGACCGACTCACAGATACGCAGTATTTT
CATSDRLTDTQYF
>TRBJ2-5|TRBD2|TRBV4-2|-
TGTGCCAGCAGCCAGAGCGTGCTAAGCGGGGGGTATAAAGAGACCCAGTACTTC
CASSQSVLSGGYKETQYF
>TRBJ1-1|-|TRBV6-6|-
TGTGCCAGCAGTTACTCCCGGAACACTGAAGCTTTCTTT
CASSYSRNTEAFF
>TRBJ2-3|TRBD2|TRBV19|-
TGTGCCAGTAGTTGGACTAGCGGGAGTTTCTCGAGGGATACGCAGTATTTT
CASSWTSGSFSRDTQYF
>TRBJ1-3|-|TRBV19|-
TGTGCCAGTACCACCACCGCCGGCAGCTTATTCTCTGGAAACACCATATATTTT
CASTTTAGSLFSGNTIYF
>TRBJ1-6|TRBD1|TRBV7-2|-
TGTGCCAGCAGCTTATTAACAGGGGGAGGTAATTCACCCCTCCACTTT
CASSLLTGGGNSPLHF
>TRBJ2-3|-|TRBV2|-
TGTGCCAGCAGTGACTACCCCAGCACAGATACGCAGTATTTT
CASSDYPSTDTQYF
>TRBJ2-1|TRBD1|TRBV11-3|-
TGTGCCAGCAGCTTAGGGGACAGGGTCTACAATGAGCAGTTCTTC
CASSLGDRVYNEQFF
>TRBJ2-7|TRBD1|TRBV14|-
TGTGCCAGCAGCCAGTCCCGGGACAGGGATGCAACGGCCTACGAGCAGTACTTC
CASSQSRDRDATAYEQYF
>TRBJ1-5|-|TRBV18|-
TGTGCCAGCTCACGGAGCGCCGATCAGCCCCAGCATTTT
CASSRSADQPQHF
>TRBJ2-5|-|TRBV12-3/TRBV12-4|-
TGTGCCAGCAGTTTAGCCAGCCAAGAGACCCAGTACTTC
CASSLASQETQYF
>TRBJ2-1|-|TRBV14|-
TGTGCCAGCAGCCAAGAAGTGTCGCCAGGGTATAGCGGTGAGCAGTTCTTC
CASSQEVSPGYSGEQFF
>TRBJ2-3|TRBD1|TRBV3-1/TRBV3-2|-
TGTGCCAGCAGCAAACGACAGGGACAGACCCCAGATACGCAGTATTTT
CASSKRQGQTPDTQYF
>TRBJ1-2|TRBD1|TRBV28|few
TGTGCCAGCAGTTTCCCGGCCCCAGGGGGCTCCTATGGCTACACCTTC
CASSFPAPGGSYGYTF